The source of this T cell receptor (beta chain) is a study of early T cells in non-severe SARS-CoV-2 infection. TCRdb re-called the 5' RACE reads through MiXCR, storing one row per CDR3 protein. This table has more than 35,000 distinct CDR3 sequences, about 5% appearing once. Germline lookup yields CDR1 SGHAT and CDR2 FQNNGV. The J segment lost 6 bases and the V segment lost 4 bases, leaving 7 bases of the junction unmatched. This CDR3 region has 15 residues. The rearrangement links TRBV11-2 to TRBJ2-2, with TRBD2 matching over 8 bases. The sample taken for sequencing was whole blood. The sequence was obtained from an adult who was a healthcare worker with PCR-confirmed SARS-CoV-2 infection or an uninfected control (not recorded which). The CDR3 bases are TGTGCCAGCAGCTACTCCGGGACTAGATCCGGGGAGCTGTTTTTT. Translated: CASSYSGTRSGELFF.